The next 12 T cell receptor beta chains were all read from a single sample in a study of blood T cells in healthy people across ages. A second PCR of about 7 to 12 cycles used a sample-barcoded 5' primer and a J-beta primer mix. TCRdb used MiXCR to reprocess the 5' RACE reads, holding one entry per CDR3 protein. The sample records about 730,000 distinct CDR3 sequences, roughly 43% being singletons. Material for sequencing was blood. These receptors were taken from a woman aged 60-70 years in good health.

As to this clonotype: The junction and the germline gene differ at one end; a read error may be behind it. This chain joins TRBV6-2 or TRBV6-3 and TRBJ2-5, with D perhaps being TRBD1 or TRBD2 (5 bases each). Germline assignment: CDR1 MNHEY and CDR2 SVGEGT. The CDR3 loop spans 16 amino acids. CDR3 sequence (DNA): TGTGCCAGCAGCCCCGGCCGGGGCGGATCACAAGAGACCCGGTACTTC. Translating it yields CASSPGRGGSQETRYF.

This clonotype was counted at least ten times. The gene calls are TRBV7-2 and TRBJ2-7, with a possible D match to TRBD1 (6 bases). The V end lost 5 bases, the J end lost 0 bases, and 14 bases lay between the germline ends. The CDR3 runs 15 residues. From germline, CDR1 is SGHTA and CDR2 FQGNSA. CDR3 in DNA: TGTGCCAGCAGCCCACAGGGAACCTCCTCCTACGAGCAGTACTTC. Encoded protein: CASSPQGTSSYEQYF.

The chain has TRBV14 and TRBJ1-2; D not resolved. CDR3 size: 14 residues. Trimming cost V 1 base and J 2 bases, with 8 bases left between them. CDR1 is SGHDN, CDR2 FVKESK, per germline. The DNA of the CDR3 is TGTGCCAGCAGCCAAGCTGGGATAAACTATGGCTACACCTTC. This translates into CASSQAGINYGYTF.

The J gene is TRBJ2-1, the V gene TRBV6-2 or TRBV6-3; D gene ambiguous. The germline CDR1 and CDR2 sequences are MNHEY and SVGEGT. With 1 base removed from V and 12 bases from J, the gap between germline ends came to 10 bases. CDR3 size: 12 residues. For the CDR3, the DNA is TGTGCCAGCAGTTACTATCTCGCCGGGCAGTTCTTC. This encodes CASSYYLAGQFF.

In nucleotides, the CDR3 is TGCAGTGCTACCACCCGGGACCGGGGGGCGGGTAATGAGCAGTTCTTC. Its translation is CSATTRDRGAGNEQFF. The rearrangement joins TRBV20-1 to TRBJ2-1, with D possibly TRBD2 on 7 matching bases. CDR3 size: 16 residues. Germline V CDR1 and CDR2: DFQATT, SNEGSKA (reference sequence). V was cut by 4 bases and J by 7 bases, with 23 bases left in between.

The chain links TRBV15 to TRBJ2-4, with a weak D call TRBD2 (7 bases). This CDR3 contains 15 residues. In germline, CDR1 is LNHNV, CDR2 YYDKDF (reference sequence). Trimming left V 0 bases short and J 8 bases short, with 14 bases between. The CDR3 coding sequence is TGTGCCACCAGCAGAGATCTCGGGGGGCTTGACATTCAGTACTTC. Protein: CATSRDLGGLDIQYF.

To note about this clonotype: A single base separates this from a much larger clone, so it may be a read error. The chain has TRBV7-2 and TRBJ2-1, with 7 bases identical to TRBD2. The better agreement between TRBJ2-7 and the DNA end casts doubt on the J call. The CDR3 contains 18 residues. Germline V gene data show CDR1 as SGHTA and CDR2 as FQGNSA. The CDR3 is CASSLNWVREDSYNEQYF. The CDR3 DNA is TGTGCCAGCAGCCTTAACTGGGTACGGGAGGACTCCTACAATGAGCAGTACTTC.

In its sample, this clonotype was seen a few times. The rearrangement joins TRBV10-3 to TRBJ2-7; 7 nucleotides match TRBD1. This CDR3 has 14 residues. V shed 6 bases, J shed 4 bases, and the junction held 9 bases outside the gene matches. In germline, CDR1 is ENHRY, CDR2 SYGVKD. In DNA, the CDR3 is TGTGCCATCAGGAACACAGGGGATTCGTACGAGCAGTACTTC. Its translation is CAIRNTGDSYEQYF.

The chain links TRBV6-2 or TRBV6-3 to TRBJ2-7; maybe TRBD1 (5 bases). The ends were cut back, 4 bases at V and 1 base at J, with 8 bases in the middle. The CDR3 consists of 13 residues. The germline gives CDR1 MNHEY, CDR2 SVGEGT. The CDR3 DNA sequence: TGTGCCAGCAGTTGGGGCCTTTCCTACGAGCAGTACTTC. Its protein product is CASSWGLSYEQYF.

This clonotype has a count of ten or more. The chain couples TRBV5-6 to TRBJ2-7; D remains unclear. Germline CDR1 SGHDT, CDR2 YYEEEE. The CDR3 spans 12 residues. Trimming left V 4 bases short and J 0 bases short, with 5 bases between. CDR3 amino acids: CASSVYSYEQYF. CDR3 sequence (DNA): TGTGCCAGCAGCGTCTACTCCTACGAGCAGTACTTC.

This clonotype was picked up many times. The chain recombines TRBV2 with TRBJ2-3; a possible D gene is TRBD2 (5 bases). Looked up from germline, CDR1 is SNHLY and CDR2 is FYNNEI. The CDR3 covers 15 residues. V lost 10 bases to trimming and J lost 0 bases, with 17 bases between them. For the CDR3, the DNA is TGTGCCACCAGAGAGGCGGGCGGTAGCACAGATACGCAGTATTTT. Residues: CATREAGGSTDTQYF.

The J gene is TRBJ2-1, the V gene TRBV20-1; 12 positions match TRBD1. The CDR3 is made up of 13 amino acids. J gave up 13 bases and V 5 bases, and 9 bases lay outside the gene matches. CDR1 is DFQATT and CDR2 is SNEGSKA in the germline V gene (reference sequence). The CDR3, as DNA: TGCAGTGCTGGGACAGGGGGCCAAGAGACCCAGTTCTTC. This sequence encodes CSAGTGGQETQFF.